This T cell receptor beta chain was identified during a study of T cells after yellow fever vaccination. This clonotype has at least ten counts. Its target is unknown. For TCR, cDNA came from 5'RACE template switching, which added a universal primer site and UMIs. TCRdb redid the calling of the 5' RACE reads with MiXCR, one entry per CDR3 protein. The sample lists roughly 50,000 distinct CDR3 sequences; 7% to 8.5% were seen once. General study results and limits: Re-detected after boosting: most primary clones, 95% to 98% of CD4 and about 85% of CD8.

The germline V and J ends were trimmed by 3 bases and 4 bases, with 7 bases remaining between them. This CDR3 spans 13 amino acids. Sequencing used CD8+ T cells sorted from PBMCs, obtained about 2 weeks after the first yellow fever vaccination. The gene calls are TRBV12-3 or TRBV12-4 and TRBJ1-5; D gene unclear. This clonotype originated in a man younger than 35 who received the YFV17D yellow fever vaccine. The CDR3, as DNA: TGTGCCAGCAGTTTCCAGGTAAATCAGCCCCAGCATTTT. It codes for CASSFQVNQPQHF.